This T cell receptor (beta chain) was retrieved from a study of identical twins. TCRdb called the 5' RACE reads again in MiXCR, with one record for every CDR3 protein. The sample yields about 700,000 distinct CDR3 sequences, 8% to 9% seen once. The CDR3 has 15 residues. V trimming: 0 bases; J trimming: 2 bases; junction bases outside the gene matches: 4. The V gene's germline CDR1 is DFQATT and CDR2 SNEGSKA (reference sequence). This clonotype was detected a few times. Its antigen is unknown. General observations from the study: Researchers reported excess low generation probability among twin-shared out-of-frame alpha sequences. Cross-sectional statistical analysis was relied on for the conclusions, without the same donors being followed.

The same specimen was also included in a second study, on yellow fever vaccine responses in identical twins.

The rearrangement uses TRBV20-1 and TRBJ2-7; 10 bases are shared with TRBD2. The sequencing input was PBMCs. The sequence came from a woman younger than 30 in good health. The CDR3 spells CSARDLGLATYEQYF. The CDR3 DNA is TGCAGTGCTAGAGATCTGGGACTAGCGACCTACGAGCAGTACTTC.